This T cell receptor (beta chain) was identified during a study of Ad26.COV2.S vaccination and SARS-CoV-2 variants. For the study at large: Donor was one of the participants in the Ad26.COV2.S arm of the COV1001 trial. Study-level findings and limits: Quantification of TCR breadth and depth may have yielded underestimates of total T cell responses.

Remarks on this clone: Its target is unknown.

Measured with immunoSEQ multiplex PCR; TCRdb has only the in-frame clones, and not every one. The sample records about 400,000 clones, 83% being singletons. The germline gives CDR1 SGHVS, CDR2 FNYEAQ. The CDR3 has 14 residues. V lost 1 base and J lost 6, with 10 bases in between. Treatment specified: around 19 received Ad26.COV2.S at low or high dose, single or two shots; roughly 5 received placebo; per-sample allocation not given. The samples date from day 63 after the first vaccine or placebo injection. Sample: peripheral blood, taken in a trial of Ad26.COV2.S vaccine versus placebo. The rearrangement links TRBV7-6 to TRBJ2-1; possible D gene TRBD2, 6 bases. This TCR came from a person aged 18 to 65 who received the Ad26.COV2.S COVID-19 vaccine or a placebo. CDR3 coding DNA: TGTGCCAGCAGCTTAGGAGGGCGGGGCAATGAGCAGTTCTTC. Protein product: CASSLGGRGNEQFF.